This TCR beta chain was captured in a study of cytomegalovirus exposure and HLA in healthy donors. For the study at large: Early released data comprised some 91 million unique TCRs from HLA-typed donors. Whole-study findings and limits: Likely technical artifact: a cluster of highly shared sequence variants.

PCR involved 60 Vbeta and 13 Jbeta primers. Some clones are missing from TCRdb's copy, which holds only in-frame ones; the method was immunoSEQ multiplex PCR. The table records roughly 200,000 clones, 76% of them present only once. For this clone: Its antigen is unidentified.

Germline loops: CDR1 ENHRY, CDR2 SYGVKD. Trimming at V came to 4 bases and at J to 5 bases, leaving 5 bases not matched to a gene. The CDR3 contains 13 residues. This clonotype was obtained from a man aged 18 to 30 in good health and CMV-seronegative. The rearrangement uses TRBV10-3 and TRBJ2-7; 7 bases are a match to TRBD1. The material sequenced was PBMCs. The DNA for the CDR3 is TGTGCCATCAGTGCGGTCAGGGGGAACGAGCAGTACTTC. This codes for CAISAVRGNEQYF.